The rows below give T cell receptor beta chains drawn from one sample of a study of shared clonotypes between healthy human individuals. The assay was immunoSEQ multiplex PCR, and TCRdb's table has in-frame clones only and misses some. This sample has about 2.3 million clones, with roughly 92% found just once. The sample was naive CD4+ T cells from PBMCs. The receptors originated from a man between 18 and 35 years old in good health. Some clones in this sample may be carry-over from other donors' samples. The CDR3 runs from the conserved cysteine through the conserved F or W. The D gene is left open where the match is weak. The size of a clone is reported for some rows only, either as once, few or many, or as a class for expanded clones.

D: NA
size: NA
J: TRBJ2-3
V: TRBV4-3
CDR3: CASSQDKGLGTDTQYF
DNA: TGCGCCAGCAGCCAAGATAAAGGTCTAGGCACAGATACGCAGTATTTT

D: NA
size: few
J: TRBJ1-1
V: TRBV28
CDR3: CASSRGTEAFF
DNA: TGTGCCAGCAGTCGGGGGACTGAAGCTTTCTTT

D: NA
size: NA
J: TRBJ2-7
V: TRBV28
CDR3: CASSPTSYEQYF
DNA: TGTGCCAGCAGCCCGACCTCCTACGAGCAGTACTTC

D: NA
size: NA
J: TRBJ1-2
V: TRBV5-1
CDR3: CASSSSLRSFGYTF
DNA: TGCGCCAGCAGCTCAAGCCTACGTTCTTTTGGCTACACCTTC

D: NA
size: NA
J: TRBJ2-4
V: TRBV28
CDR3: CASRHGQQNIQYF
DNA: TGTGCCAGCCGCCACGGACAGCAAAACATTCAGTACTTC

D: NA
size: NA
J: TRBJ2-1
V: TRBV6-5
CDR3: CASSYASTNEQFF
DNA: TGTGCCAGCAGTTACGCTAGCACGAATGAGCAGTTCTTC

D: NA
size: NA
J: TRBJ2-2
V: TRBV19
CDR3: CASRTSSRAAQEENTGELFF
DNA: TGTGCCAGTAGAACGTCGTCCAGGGCCGCACAAGAAGAAAACACCGGGGAGCTGTTTTTT

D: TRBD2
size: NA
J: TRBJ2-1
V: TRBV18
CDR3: CASSPGTASGSSYNEQFF
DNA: TGTGCCAGCTCACCTGGGACGGCTAGCGGGAGCTCCTACAATGAGCAGTTCTTC

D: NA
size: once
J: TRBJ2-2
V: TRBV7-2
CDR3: CASSLFRGTGELFF
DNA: TGTGCCAGCAGCTTATTCCGGGGCACCGGGGAGCTGTTTTTT

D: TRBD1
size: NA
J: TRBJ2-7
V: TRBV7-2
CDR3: CASSRPGGASYEQYF
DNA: TGTGCCAGCAGCCGCCCAGGGGGCGCCAGCTACGAGCAGTACTTC

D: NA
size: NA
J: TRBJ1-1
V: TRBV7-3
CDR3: CASSAAQGFTEAFF
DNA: TGTGCCAGCAGCGCCGCCCAGGGATTTACTGAAGCTTTCTTT

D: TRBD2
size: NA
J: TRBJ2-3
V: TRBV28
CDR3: CASSPGGGRADTQYF
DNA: TGTGCCAGCAGTCCTGGGGGGGGGAGAGCAGATACGCAGTATTTT

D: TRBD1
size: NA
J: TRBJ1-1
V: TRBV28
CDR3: CASRTGTANTEAFF
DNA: TGTGCCAGCAGGACCGGGACAGCGAACACTGAAGCTTTCTTT

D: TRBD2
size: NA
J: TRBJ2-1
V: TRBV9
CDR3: CASSVDPLAGPEQFF
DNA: TGTGCCAGCAGCGTAGACCCCTTAGCGGGACCCGAGCAGTTCTTC

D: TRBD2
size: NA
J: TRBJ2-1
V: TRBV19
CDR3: CASSAPGTSGYNEQFF
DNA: TGTGCCAGTAGTGCGCCCGGGACTAGCGGTTACAATGAGCAGTTCTTC

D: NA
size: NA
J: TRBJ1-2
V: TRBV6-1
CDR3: CASSELGSYGYTF
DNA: TGTGCCAGCAGTGAATTAGGGAGCTATGGCTACACCTTC

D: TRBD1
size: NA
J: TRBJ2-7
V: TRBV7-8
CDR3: CASSPRTGQLARREQYF
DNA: TGTGCCAGCAGCCCAAGGACAGGGCAGCTGGCTAGGAGGGAGCAGTACTTC

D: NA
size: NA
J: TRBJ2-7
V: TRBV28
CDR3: CASSLSQNEQYF
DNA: TGTGCCAGCAGTCTCAGCCAGAACGAGCAGTACTTC

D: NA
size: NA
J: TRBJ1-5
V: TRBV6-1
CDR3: CASRRDGNQPQHF
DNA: TGTGCCAGCAGGAGGGATGGCAATCAGCCCCAGCATTTT

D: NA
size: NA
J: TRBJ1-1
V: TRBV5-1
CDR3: CASSLIPGGVNTEAFF
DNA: TGCGCCAGCAGCTTAATTCCCGGAGGGGTGAACACTGAAGCTTTCTTT

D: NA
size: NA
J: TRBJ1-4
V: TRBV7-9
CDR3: CASSFGSVGNEKLFF
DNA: TGTGCCAGCAGCTTTGGGTCAGTAGGAAATGAAAAACTGTTTTTT

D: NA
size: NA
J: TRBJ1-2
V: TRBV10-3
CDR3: CAISEQRQGGGYTF
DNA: TGTGCCATCAGTGAGCAGCGGCAGGGCGGGGGCTACACCTTC

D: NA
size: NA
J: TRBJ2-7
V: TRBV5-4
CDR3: CASSLGPGTPPYEQYF
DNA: TGTGCCAGCAGCTTAGGGCCCGGGACACCGCCCTACGAGCAGTACTTC

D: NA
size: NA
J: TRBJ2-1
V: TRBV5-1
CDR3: CASSFRGTASSYNEQFF
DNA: TGCGCCAGCAGCTTTCGAGGGACCGCAAGCTCCTACAATGAGCAGTTCTTC

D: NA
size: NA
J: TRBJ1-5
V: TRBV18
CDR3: CASSPQYLNRGGNQPQHF
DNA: TGTGCCAGCTCACCACAATACTTGAATAGGGGGGGCAATCAGCCCCAGCATTTT